The sequence of this T cell receptor beta chain was determined in a study of blood T cells in healthy people across ages. General study points: Naive CD4+ cell counts and diversity both ran higher in long-lived than in aged donors.

About this clonotype: The antigen remains undetermined.

A sample-barcoded 5' primer and a J-beta primer mix were used in a second PCR of about 6 to 12 cycles. TCRdb processed the 5' RACE reads anew with MiXCR; each CDR3 protein has one entry. The sample contains hundreds of thousands of distinct CDR3 sequences, around 24% of which appear only once. Germline V gives CDR1 SGHRS, CDR2 YFSETQ. Trimming removed 1 base from V and 6 bases from J, with 16 bases in between. CDR3 length: 15 residues. This sample was shared with a second study, whose subject was T cells of mothers and their children. That report adds: A few healthy Caucasian mothers, along with their six children, served as the donors.

The TCR was taken from a boy aged 5 to 17 in good health. The J gene is TRBJ1-2, the V gene TRBV5-1, with no clear D. The sample taken for sequencing was blood. The CDR3 sequence is CASSLLAGRYDGYTF. CDR3 coding DNA: TGCGCCAGCAGCTTGTTAGCGGGGAGGTATGATGGCTACACCTTC.